Below are 32 T cell receptor beta chains sequenced from a single sample in a study of T cell responses to AZD1222 COVID-19 vaccine. Profiling relied on immunoSEQ multiplex PCR, and the TCRdb table lists in-frame clones only, not all of them. The sample consists of 150,000 to 200,000 clones, roughly 93% of them appearing once. The sequenced sample was peripheral blood, obtained on day 0 of AZD1222 vaccination. The receptors originated from an adult in good health.

This clone came up a few times. The chain has TRBV28 and TRBJ1-5, with D perhaps matching TRBD1 (5 bases). CDR1 and CDR2 from the germline V gene are MDHEN and SYDVKM. The CDR3 is 13 residues long. V shed 5 bases and J shed 7 bases, with 12 bases lying between them. In DNA form, the CDR3 reads TGTGCCAGCAGTCCACCAGGGAAGCAGCCCCAGCATTTT. The encoded protein is CASSPPGKQPQHF.

The gene calls are TRBV28 and TRBJ1-4; D gene uncertain. Germline V lookup: CDR1 MDHEN, CDR2 SYDVKM. The CDR3 runs to 14 residues. V was pared by 3 bases and J by 7 bases, with 12 bases between. The CDR3 protein is CASSFSGISEKLFF. The CDR3 DNA reads TGTGCCAGCAGTTTCTCGGGAATTAGTGAAAAACTGTTTTTT.

The genes are TRBV10-1 and TRBJ1-5, with a weak D call TRBD1 (6 bases). The germline V gene encodes CDR1 WNHNN and CDR2 SYGVQD (reference sequence). The CDR3 is 20 amino acids. Trimming removed 9 bases at V and 0 bases at J, with 30 bases between. The CDR3 DNA follows: TGCGCCAGGTCTACTAAATACACTCGGGACACGGATTATAGCAATCAGCCCCAGCATTTT. This gives the protein CARSTKYTRDTDYSNQPQHF.

The CDR3 bases are TGTGCCAGCAGTGAATCGACAGGGACAGATACGCAGTATTTT. The encoded protein is CASSESTGTDTQYF. The chain employs TRBV6-1 and TRBJ2-3; TRBD1 aligns across 7 bases. The CDR3 contains 14 residues. After removal of 2 bases from V and 3 bases from J, the junction contained 2 bases not matched to a gene. Germline CDR1 is MNHNS and CDR2 is SASEGT.

The CDR3 DNA follows: TGTGCCAGCAGCCAAGAACGCTTCTACGAGCAGTACTTC. Amino acids: CASSQERFYEQYF. V is TRBV4-2 and J is TRBJ2-7, with D hard to call. Germline CDR1 reads LGHNA; CDR2 reads YNFKEQ. This CDR3 comprises 13 residues. Trimming removed 0 bases at V and 3 bases at J, with 6 bases between.

V gene TRBV30 combines with J gene TRBJ2-1, with D unresolved. Germline V gene lookup returns CDR1 GTSNPN and CDR2 SVGIG (reference sequence). CDR3 length equals 11 residues. The germline V and J ends were trimmed by 0 bases and 10 bases, with 7 bases remaining between them. As DNA, the CDR3 is TGTGCCTGGAGTGTATATCCCGAGCAGTTCTTC. It specifies CAWSVYPEQFF.

The chain employs TRBV6-1 and TRBJ1-2, with D possibly TRBD1 on 6 matching bases. Germline CDR1 MNHNS, CDR2 SASEGT. V was pared by 4 bases and J by 7 bases, with 25 bases between. The CDR3 totals 17 residues. In nucleotides, the CDR3 is TGTGCCAGCAGTGGTCACAGGGAAAGGAATTTGGAAATTGGCTACACCTTC. It codes for CASSGHRERNLEIGYTF.

This chain links TRBV3-1 (or the pseudogene TRBV3-2) with TRBJ1-6; TRBD1 is a possible D gene (5 bases). The CDR3 runs to 15 residues. V lost 4 bases, J lost 8 bases, and 15 bases lay in between. From germline, CDR1 is LGHDT and CDR2 YNNKEL (reference sequence). CDR3 in amino acids: CASSPSKIRDSPLHF. In DNA, the CDR3 is TGTGCCAGCAGCCCCAGCAAGATCAGGGATTCACCCCTCCACTTT.

CDR3 in amino acids: CASSPAGVQAFF. In DNA form, the CDR3 reads TGTGCCAGCAGTCCAGCGGGGGTGCAAGCTTTCTTT. The genes are TRBV12-3 or TRBV12-4 and TRBJ1-1, with D perhaps TRBD1 (5 bases). The V and J ends lost 5 bases and 9 bases respectively, with 13 bases between them. This CDR3 has 12 residues.

The chain combines TRBV9 with TRBJ2-1; TRBD2 aligns across 11 bases. V lost 4 bases, J lost 4 bases, and 4 bases stayed unmatched. Germline loops: CDR1 SGDLS, CDR2 YYNGEE. This CDR3 is 15 amino acids long. CDR3 in amino acids: CASSKLAGAYNEQFF. In DNA form, the CDR3 reads TGTGCCAGCAGCAAACTAGCGGGGGCTTACAATGAGCAGTTCTTC. Complete variable domain (other parts from reference TRBV9 and TRBJ2-1): DSGVTQTPKHLITATGQRVTLRCSPRSGDLSVYWYQQSLDQGLQFLIQYYNGEERAKGNILERFSAQQFPDLHSELNLSSLELGDSALYFCASSKLAGAYNEQFFGPGTRLTVL.

The chain joins TRBV30 to TRBJ2-3; 7 nucleotides line up with TRBD1. V dropped 0 bases and J dropped 1; count of bases not matched to a gene: 4. Germline V gene lookup returns CDR1 GTSNPN and CDR2 SVGIG (reference sequence). The CDR3 extends over 15 amino acids. The CDR3 DNA is TGTGCCTGGAGTGTACAGGGGTCCGGCACAGATACGCAGTATTTT. Amino acids: CAWSVQGSGTDTQYF.

The gene calls are TRBV3-1 (or the pseudogene TRBV3-2) and TRBJ1-1; 7 positions agree with TRBD1. The CDR3 sequence is 12 residues long. Trimming cost V 3 bases and J 8 bases; bases outside gene matches: 3. Germline V lookup: CDR1 LGHDT, CDR2 YNNKEL (reference sequence). CDR3 coding DNA: TGTGCCAGCAGCCAGGGGACAGTCGAAGCTTTCTTT. Translating it yields CASSQGTVEAFF.

CDR3 loop: CASSPRTSEQYF. In nucleotides, the CDR3 is TGTGCCAGCTCACCCCGGACCTCAGAGCAGTACTTC. The rearrangement links TRBV18 to TRBJ2-7; D ambiguous. Trimming took 3 bases from V and 7 from J, leaving 10 bases between them. The CDR3 contains 12 residues. Germline V gives CDR1 KGHSH, CDR2 LQKENI.

The chain has TRBV18 and TRBJ1-1, with a tentative D call TRBD1 (6 bases). V dropped 6 bases and J dropped 1 base, with 15 bases sitting between them. Germline loops: CDR1 KGHSH, CDR2 LQKENI. CDR3 length equals 15 residues. DNA of the CDR3: TGTGCCAGCTCGGCTAGGGGGACACGGAACACTGAAGCTTTCTTT. This translates into CASSARGTRNTEAFF.

This chain joins TRBV9 and TRBJ2-5; 11 nucleotides align to TRBD1. The CDR3 has 16 amino acids. Germline V CDR1 and CDR2: SGDLS, YYNGEE. The V segment lost 0 bases and the J segment 4 bases; nucleotides outside the gene matches: 5. The CDR3 DNA sequence: TGTGCCAGCAGCGTAGGGGACAGGGGGTCATTAGAGACCCAGTACTTC. Its protein product is CASSVGDRGSLETQYF.

In its sample, this clone was seen once. The CDR3 sequence is CASSFTRESQPQHF. CDR3 nucleotides: TGTGCCAGCAGCTTCACAAGGGAGTCTCAGCCCCAGCATTTT. The J gene is TRBJ1-5, the V gene TRBV7-8; D unresolved. Deletions cut 3 bases from V and 6 bases from J, with 12 bases between. The CDR3 is made up of 14 amino acids. Germline V lookup: CDR1 SGHVS, CDR2 FQNEAQ. The full variable domain, in which reference TRBV7-8 and TRBJ1-5 provide the parts outside the CDR3, is GAGVSQSPRYKVAKRGQDVALRCDPISGHVSLFWYQQALGQGPEFLTYFQNEAQLDKSGLPSDRFFAERPEGSVSTLKIQRTQQEDSAVYLCASSFTRESQPQHFGDGTRLSIL.

The chain links TRBV6-1 to TRBJ1-2; 7 bases fit TRBD1. This CDR3 spans 14 amino acids. Germline V CDR1 and CDR2: MNHNS, SASEGT. Trimming took 2 bases from V and 8 from J; bases not matched to a gene: 8. CDR3: CASSETRDSEGYTF. The CDR3 coding sequence is TGTGCCAGCAGTGAAACCCGGGACAGTGAGGGCTACACCTTC.

The gene calls are TRBV19 and TRBJ1-3, with 7 bases lining up with TRBD1. This CDR3 has 19 amino acids. The germline CDR1 and CDR2 sequences are LNHDA and SQIVND (reference sequence). J gave up 2 bases and V 4 bases, and 17 bases lay outside the gene matches. The chain's CDR3 is CASSKRGQQFLGAGNTIYF. The CDR3, as DNA: TGTGCCAGTAGTAAACGGGGACAGCAGTTCCTGGGTGCTGGAAACACCATATATTTT. The full variable domain, rest sourced from reference TRBV19 and TRBJ1-3, is DGGITQSPKYLFRKEGQNVTLSCEQNLNHDAMYWYRQDPGQGLRLIYYSQIVNDFQKGDIAEGYSVSREKKESFPLTVTSAQKNPTAFYLCASSKRGQQFLGAGNTIYFGEGSWLTVV.

The chain is built from TRBV2 and TRBJ1-1; D unclear. The CDR3 consists of 14 residues. CDR1 and CDR2 (germline): SNHLY, FYNNEI. V shed 10 bases and J shed 4 bases, with 19 bases lying between them. The CDR3 loop is CATHGDGFGTEAFF. Here the CDR3 DNA reads TGTGCCACCCACGGCGACGGGTTTGGCACTGAAGCTTTCTTT.

On this clone itself: In the same sample, other DNA sequences code for this CDR3. This chain joins TRBV30 and TRBJ2-5; possible D gene TRBD1, 5 bases. Germline values: CDR1 GTSNPN, CDR2 SVGIG (reference sequence). This CDR3 spans 11 amino acids. Trimming took 1 base from V and 5 from J, leaving 5 bases between them. CDR3 in amino acids: CAWSAGETQYF. In DNA form, the CDR3 reads TGTGCCTGGAGTGCAGGGGAGACCCAGTACTTC.

V gene TRBV6-2 or TRBV6-3 combines with J gene TRBJ2-1; 14 nucleotides align to TRBD2. Germline V lookup: CDR1 MNHEY, CDR2 SVGEGT. V shed 5 bases, J shed 8 bases, and the junction held 8 bases outside the gene matches. This CDR3 spans 16 amino acids. The CDR3 is CASSKSGTSGGYEQFF. The DNA of the CDR3 is TGTGCCAGCAGTAAAAGCGGGACTAGCGGGGGCTATGAGCAGTTCTTC.

The chain employs TRBV6-2 or TRBV6-3 and TRBJ1-3; tentative D call: TRBD1 (5 bases). With 2 bases removed from V and 7 bases from J, the gap between germline ends came to 15 bases. Per the germline V gene, CDR1 is MNHEY and CDR2 is SVGEGT. The CDR3 loop spans 15 amino acids. The CDR3, as DNA: TGTGCCAGCAGTTACGGGGACGAGGCCCGCAACACCATATATTTT. Translation gives CASSYGDEARNTIYF.

To note about this clone: The sample contains more than one DNA sequence encoding this CDR3. The V call is TRBV18, the J call TRBJ1-1; 8 bases fit TRBD1. The V gene's germline CDR1 is KGHSH and CDR2 LQKENI. The CDR3 loop spans 15 amino acids. Trimming cost V 3 bases and J 1 base; bases outside gene matches: 4. CDR3 coding DNA: TGTGCCAGCTCACCTCCGACAGGGGAGAACACTGAAGCTTTCTTT. Its translation: CASSPPTGENTEAFF.

The chain uses TRBV15 and TRBJ1-6; D is unresolved. The V gene lost 0 bases and the J gene lost 13 bases, with 10 bases spanning the gap. The CDR3 has 13 amino acids. Per germline, CDR1 LNHNV and CDR2 YYDKDF (reference sequence). The CDR3, as DNA: TGTGCCACCAGCAGAGATCCGGCCGCTCCCCTCCACTTT. Translation gives CATSRDPAAPLHF.

V usage is TRBV6-1 and J usage is TRBJ1-1, with D hard to call. The CDR3 covers 16 residues. Germline lookup yields CDR1 MNHNS and CDR2 SASEGT. V was pared by 0 bases and J by 0 bases, with 11 bases between. CDR3 in DNA: TGTGCCAGCAGTGAAGCGTCTGTGTGGGTGAACACTGAAGCTTTCTTT. This codes for CASSEASVWVNTEAFF.

This chain connects TRBV15 to TRBJ2-3; no definite D call. The CDR3 consists of 12 residues. V gave up 0 bases and J gave up 2 bases, with 0 bases separating them. CDR1 is LNHNV, CDR2 YYDKDF, per germline (reference sequence). The CDR3 spells CATSRDTDTQYF. CDR3 bases: TGTGCCACCAGCAGAGACACAGATACGCAGTATTTT.

The chain carries TRBV10-3 and TRBJ2-7; tentative D call: TRBD1 (5 bases). CDR3 size: 14 residues. The germline V gene has CDR1 ENHRY and CDR2 SYGVKD. The germline V and J ends were trimmed by 1 base and 3 bases, with 10 bases remaining between them. CDR3 DNA sequence: TGTGCCATCAGTGAGTTCATAGACAGCTACGAGCAGTACTTC. This translates into CAISEFIDSYEQYF.

This chain uses TRBV13 with TRBJ1-1, with D unclear. Germline V lookup: CDR1 PRHDT, CDR2 FYEKMQ (reference sequence). The length of the CDR3 is 14 residues. V was pared by 5 bases and J by 4 bases, with 14 bases between. The CDR3 sequence is CASSGMGPGTEAFF. CDR3 bases: TGTGCCAGCAGCGGGATGGGCCCGGGCACTGAAGCTTTCTTT.

The chain uses TRBV19 and TRBJ1-6, with a weak D call TRBD1 (5 bases). Trimming shortened V by 7 bases and J by 0 bases, and 13 bases separated the two germline ends. Germline loops: CDR1 LNHDA, CDR2 SQIVND (reference sequence). The CDR3 has 16 residues. In DNA form, the CDR3 reads TGTGCCAGTAACGGGGGACGGAGCTCCTATAATTCACCCCTCCACTTT. This gives the protein CASNGGRSSYNSPLHF.

Regarding this clone: Additional DNA sequences in this sample encode the identical CDR3. V is TRBV5-1 and J is TRBJ2-1; TRBD2 is a possible D gene (5 bases). The V gene's germline CDR1 is SGHRS and CDR2 YFSETQ. V was cut by 4 bases and J by 1 base, with 9 bases left in between. The CDR3 loop spans 14 amino acids. The CDR3 is CASSLGESYNEQFF. CDR3 nucleotide sequence: TGCGCCAGCAGCCTCGGGGAGTCCTACAATGAGCAGTTCTTC.

The chain carries TRBV30 and TRBJ1-2; a weak D match, TRBD1 (5 bases). The CDR3 runs to 11 residues. Germline V CDR1 and CDR2: GTSNPN, SVGIG (reference sequence). V was cut by 4 bases and J by 5 bases, with 8 bases left in between. The CDR3 sequence: CAWNRRYGYTF. CDR3 nucleotide sequence: TGTGCCTGGAACAGGCGGTATGGCTACACCTTC.

J is TRBJ1-5 and V is TRBV5-1, with D unclear. V lost 0 bases, J lost 1 base, and 5 bases lay in between. The length of the CDR3 is 14 residues. CDR1 is SGHRS, CDR2 YFSETQ, per germline. DNA for the CDR3: TGCGCCAGCAGCTTGGGACAAAGCAATCAGCCCCAGCATTTT. This encodes CASSLGQSNQPQHF.